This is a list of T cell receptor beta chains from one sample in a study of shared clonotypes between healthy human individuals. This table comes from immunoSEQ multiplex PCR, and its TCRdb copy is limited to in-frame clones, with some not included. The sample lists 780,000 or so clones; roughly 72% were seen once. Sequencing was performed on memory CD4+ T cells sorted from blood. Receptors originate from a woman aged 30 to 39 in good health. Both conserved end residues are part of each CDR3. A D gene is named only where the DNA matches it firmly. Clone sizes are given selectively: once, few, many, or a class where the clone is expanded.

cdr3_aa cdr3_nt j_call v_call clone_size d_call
CASSESTPSYEQYF TGCGCCAGCAGTGAGTCGACCCCCTCCTACGAGCAGTACTTC TRBJ2-7 TRBV10-1 many NA
CASSLSQGAYGYTF TGTGCCAGCAGCTTATCTCAGGGGGCGTATGGCTACACCTTC TRBJ1-2 TRBV7-8 few TRBD1
CASTGLWSYEQYF TGTGCCAGCACTGGACTGTGGTCCTACGAGCAGTACTTC TRBJ2-7 TRBV6-1 NA NA
CASSLSFPPNEQFF TGCGCCAGCAGCTTGAGTTTTCCCCCCAATGAGCAGTTCTTC TRBJ2-1 TRBV5-1 NA NA
CASSPRGTSGEQYF TGTGCCAGTAGTCCTAGGGGGACTAGCGGGGAGCAGTACTTC TRBJ2-7 TRBV19 few TRBD2
CASSGAGTEGNQPQHF TGCGCCAGCAGTGGGGCCGGGACCGAGGGGAATCAGCCCCAGCATTTT TRBJ1-5 TRBV10-2 NA NA
CASSQDGTGNYGYTF TGTGCCAGCAGCCAAGACGGGACGGGAAACTATGGCTACACCTTC TRBJ1-2 TRBV4-2 NA NA
CASRGQGMTEAFF TGCGCCAGCAGGGGACAGGGGATGACTGAAGCTTTCTTT TRBJ1-1 TRBV4-1 NA TRBD1
CASSQTGGGLNEQFF TGTGCCAGCAGCCAGACAGGGGGCGGTCTGAATGAGCAGTTCTTC TRBJ2-1 TRBV28 NA TRBD1
CASSLKTGSNQPQHF TGTGCCAGCAGCTTGAAGACAGGTAGCAATCAGCCCCAGCATTTT TRBJ1-5 TRBV7-2 NA NA
CASSRGGADYGYTF TGTGCCAGCAGCCGTGGGGGGGCAGACTATGGCTACACCTTC TRBJ1-2 TRBV5-4 NA NA
CASSEFQGGYQPQHF TGTGCCAGCAGTGAGTTTCAGGGGGGGTATCAGCCCCAGCATTTT TRBJ1-5 TRBV2 few TRBD1
CASSLSLLASYNEQFF TGTGCCAGCAGCTTGTCGTTGCTGGCCTCCTACAATGAGCAGTTCTTC TRBJ2-1 TRBV11-1 few NA
CASRPLGQGGTEAFF TGTGCCAGCAGGCCTCTAGGACAGGGAGGCACTGAAGCTTTCTTT TRBJ1-1 TRBV28 NA TRBD1
CASSQVGFSGRALETQYF TGTGCCAGCAGCCAAGTCGGTTTCAGCGGGAGGGCCTTGGAGACCCAGTACTTC TRBJ2-5 TRBV4-2 few TRBD2
CAWSVWEGLDEQFF TGTGCCTGGAGTGTTTGGGAGGGTCTCGATGAGCAGTTCTTC TRBJ2-1 TRBV30 few TRBD2
CASSPARWETQYF TGTGCCAGCTCACCAGCGAGGTGGGAGACCCAGTACTTC TRBJ2-5 TRBV18 NA NA
CASTKGRGTDTQYF TGTGCCAGTACCAAGGGGAGGGGGACAGATACGCAGTATTTT TRBJ2-3 TRBV19 NA NA
CASNVGTYNEQFF TGTGCCAGCAACGTGGGGACCTACAATGAGCAGTTCTTC TRBJ2-1 TRBV2 NA NA
CASSFLVAGAHF TGTGCCAGCAGCTTCCTTGTCGCGGGAGCCCATTTT TRBJ2-3 TRBV7-9 NA TRBD2
CASSIAQGTQHF TGTGCCAGTAGTATAGCTCAGGGGACCCAGCATTTT TRBJ1-5 TRBV19 NA NA
CASSGNRDTGELFF TGTGCCAGCAGTGGGAACAGGGACACCGGGGAGCTGTTTTTT TRBJ2-2 TRBV6-1 NA NA
CASSPQPDGISPLHF TGTGCCAGCAGCCCCCAGCCAGACGGGATTTCACCCCTCCACTTT TRBJ1-6 TRBV7-6 NA NA
CASSLYFLEGSPYEQYF TGTGCCAGCAGCTTGTATTTTTTAGAGGGAAGTCCCTACGAGCAGTACTTC TRBJ2-7 TRBV7-2 NA NA
CASSRTGDRNTGELFF TGTGCCAGCAGCCGTACAGGGGACCGGAATACCGGGGAGCTGTTTTTT TRBJ2-2 TRBV14 once TRBD1
CASRYPGTGNEKLFF TGTGCCAGCAGGTACCCGGGGACAGGGAATGAAAAACTGTTTTTT TRBJ1-4 TRBV5-4 NA TRBD1
CASSLGRESNEQFF TGTGCCAGCAGCTTAGGAAGGGAATCCAATGAGCAGTTCTTC TRBJ2-1 TRBV11-2 NA NA
CSVWEQGSSYNEQFF TGCAGCGTTTGGGAACAGGGTAGCTCCTACAATGAGCAGTTCTTC TRBJ2-1 TRBV29-1 NA NA
CASRQPGLAGETQYF TGTGCCAGCAGGCAACCGGGACTAGCGGGGGAGACCCAGTACTTC TRBJ2-5 TRBV28 NA TRBD2
CASSLSYRTSGRLTDTQYF TGTGCCAGCAGTTTATCCTACCGGACTAGCGGGAGGTTGACAGATACGCAGTATTTT TRBJ2-3 TRBV28 NA TRBD2
CASSRLAGLASTDTQYF TGTGCCAGCAGCCGACTAGCGGGGTTGGCTAGCACAGATACGCAGTATTTT TRBJ2-3 TRBV6-4 NA TRBD2
CASSLLAGQRTQYF TGTGCCAGCAGTTTATTGGCAGGTCAAAGGACCCAGTACTTC TRBJ2-5 TRBV28 NA NA
CASSSGSGGYGYTF TGTGCCAGCAGCTCAGGTTCCGGGGGCTATGGCTACACCTTC TRBJ1-2 TRBV5-4 few NA
CASRRDRASYNEQFF TGTGCCAGCAGGAGGGACAGGGCCTCCTACAATGAGCAGTTCTTC TRBJ2-1 TRBV2 once TRBD1
CASSPPGAPNEQYF TGTGCCAGTAGTCCACCAGGCGCCCCAAACGAGCAGTACTTC TRBJ2-7 TRBV19 NA NA
CASSTVASEQFF TGTGCCAGTAGTACAGTTGCCTCTGAGCAGTTCTTC TRBJ2-1 TRBV19 NA NA
CASRQGRVNTEAFF TGTGCCAGTAGACAGGGGAGGGTGAACACTGAAGCTTTCTTT TRBJ1-1 TRBV19 NA TRBD1
CASRGSSGRVSGANVLTF TGTGCCAGTAGAGGTTCCAGCGGGAGGGTTTCTGGGGCCAACGTCCTGACTTTC TRBJ2-6 TRBV19 NA TRBD2
CASSTGTSGTDTQYF TGTGCCAGTAGTACCGGGACTAGCGGTACAGATACGCAGTATTTT TRBJ2-3 TRBV19 NA TRBD2
CASSVYLSTDTQYF TGTGCCAGCAGCGTATATCTCAGCACAGATACGCAGTATTTT TRBJ2-3 TRBV7-2 many NA
CASSYSWQGIYEQYF TGTGCCAGCAGTTACTCGTGGCAGGGTATCTACGAGCAGTACTTC TRBJ2-7 TRBV6-5 NA NA
CASSTGLGNTEAFF TGTGCCAGCAGTACAGGGTTGGGGAACACTGAAGCTTTCTTT TRBJ1-1 TRBV2 NA NA
CASSLRLAREYSYEQYF TGTGCCAGCAGTTTAAGGCTAGCGAGGGAGTATTCGTACGAGCAGTACTTC TRBJ2-7 TRBV27 few NA